Presented here are 3 T cell receptor beta chains from one specimen sequenced in a study of long-term antiretroviral therapy in people with HIV. This was the immunoSEQ v3.0 assay at survey level. Profiling relied on immunoSEQ multiplex PCR, and the TCRdb table lists in-frame clones only, not all of them. The sample carries about 40,000 clones, around 86% recorded once. The starting material was unsorted PBMCs, obtained 1 year after starting antiretroviral therapy. Receptor source: a young man with HIV.

The gene calls are TRBV6-4 and TRBJ1-5, with TRBD1 as a possible D gene (6 bases). The CDR3 is 14 residues long. V dropped 3 bases and J dropped 2 bases, with 8 bases sitting between them. Germline values: CDR1 MRHNA, CDR2 SNTAGT. CDR3 DNA: TGTGCCAGCAGTGAAAAGGGGGGCAATCAGCCCCAGCATTTT. This encodes CASSEKGGNQPQHF.

The CDR3 bases are TGCGCCAGCAGCCGCCAAGAAGGTGGTAGGGAAGGTTGCAATCAGCCCCAGCATTTT. This translates into CASSRQEGGREGCNQPQHF. The chain links TRBV4-1 to TRBJ1-5, with D uncertain. The CDR3 is 19 amino acids. V lost 4 bases and J 2 bases, leaving 24 bases between the germline ends. In germline, CDR1 is MGHRA, CDR2 YSYEKL.

This clone has just a few counts. The J gene is TRBJ1-2, the V gene TRBV7-9; D ambiguous. Germline-derived CDR1 and CDR2 are SEHNR and FQNEAQ (reference sequence). V shed 7 bases and J shed 4 bases, with 16 bases lying between them. The CDR3 covers 14 residues. CDR3 DNA: TGTGCCAGCATGAATCAACTTTTGGCCTATGGCTACACCTTC. As protein: CASMNQLLAYGYTF.